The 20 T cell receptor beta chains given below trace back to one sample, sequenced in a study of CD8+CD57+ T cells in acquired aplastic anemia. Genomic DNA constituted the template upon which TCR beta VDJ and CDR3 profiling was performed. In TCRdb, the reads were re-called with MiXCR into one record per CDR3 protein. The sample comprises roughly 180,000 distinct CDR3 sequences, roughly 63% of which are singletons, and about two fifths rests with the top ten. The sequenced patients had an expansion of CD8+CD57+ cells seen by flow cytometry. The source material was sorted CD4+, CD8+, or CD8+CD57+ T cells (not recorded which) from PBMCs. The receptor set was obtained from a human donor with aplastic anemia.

CDR3: CATKTGNYGYTF. Written as DNA, the CDR3 is TGTGCCACCAAGACAGGCAACTATGGCTACACCTTC. This rearrangement joins TRBV2 to TRBJ1-2; TRBD1 is a possible D gene (6 bases). Deletions cut 10 bases from V and 2 bases from J, with 11 bases between. In germline, CDR1 is SNHLY, CDR2 FYNNEI. The CDR3 has 12 residues.

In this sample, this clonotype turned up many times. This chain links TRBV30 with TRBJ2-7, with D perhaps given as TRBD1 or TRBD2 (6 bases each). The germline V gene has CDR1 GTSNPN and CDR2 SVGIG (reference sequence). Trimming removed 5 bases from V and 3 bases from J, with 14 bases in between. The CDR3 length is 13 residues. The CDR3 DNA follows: TGTGCCTGGTATGGGGGGCCATACTACGAGCAGTACTTC. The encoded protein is CAWYGGPYYEQYF.

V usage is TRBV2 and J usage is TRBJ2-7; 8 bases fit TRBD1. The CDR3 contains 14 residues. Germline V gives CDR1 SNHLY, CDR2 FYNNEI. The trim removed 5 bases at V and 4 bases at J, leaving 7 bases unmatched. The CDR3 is CASSNGQGSYEQYF. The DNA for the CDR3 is TGTGCCAGCAGTAACGGACAGGGCAGTTACGAGCAGTACTTC.

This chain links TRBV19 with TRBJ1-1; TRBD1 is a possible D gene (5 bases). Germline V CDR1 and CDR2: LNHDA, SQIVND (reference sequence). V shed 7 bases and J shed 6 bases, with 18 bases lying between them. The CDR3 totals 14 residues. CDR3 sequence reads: CASTPGVVPSEAFF. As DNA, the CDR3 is TGTGCCAGTACGCCGGGGGTCGTTCCCTCTGAAGCTTTCTTT.

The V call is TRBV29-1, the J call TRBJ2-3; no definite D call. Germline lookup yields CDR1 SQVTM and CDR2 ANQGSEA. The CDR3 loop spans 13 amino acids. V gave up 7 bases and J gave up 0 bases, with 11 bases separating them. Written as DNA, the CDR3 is TGCAGCGCCCGGCATGAGAGCACAGATACGCAGTATTTT. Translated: CSARHESTDTQYF.

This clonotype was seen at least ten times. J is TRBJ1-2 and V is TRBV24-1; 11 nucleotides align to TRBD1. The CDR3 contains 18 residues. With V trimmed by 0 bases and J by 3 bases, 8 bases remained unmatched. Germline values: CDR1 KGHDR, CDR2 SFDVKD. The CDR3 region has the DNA TGTGCCACCAGTGATTTGCGTGAGGGACAGGGGGGACACTATGGCTACACCTTC. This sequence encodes CATSDLREGQGGHYGYTF.

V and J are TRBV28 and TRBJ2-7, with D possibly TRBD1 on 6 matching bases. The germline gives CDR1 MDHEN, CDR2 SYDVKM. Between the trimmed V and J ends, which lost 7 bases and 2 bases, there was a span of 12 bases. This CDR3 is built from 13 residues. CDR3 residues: CASTNRDTYEQYF. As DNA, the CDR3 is TGTGCCAGCACCAACAGGGATACCTACGAGCAGTACTTC.

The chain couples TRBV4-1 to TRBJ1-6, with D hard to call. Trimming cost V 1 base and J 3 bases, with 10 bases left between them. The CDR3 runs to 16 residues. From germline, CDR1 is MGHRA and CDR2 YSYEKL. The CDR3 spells CASSQVRAGYNSPLHF. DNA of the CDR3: TGCGCCAGCAGCCAAGTTCGGGCAGGCTATAATTCACCCCTCCACTTT.

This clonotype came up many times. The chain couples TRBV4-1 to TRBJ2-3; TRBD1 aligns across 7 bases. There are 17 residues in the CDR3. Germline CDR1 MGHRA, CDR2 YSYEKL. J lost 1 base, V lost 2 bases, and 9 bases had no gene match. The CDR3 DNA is TGCGCCAGCAGCCAATTGACCCTAACAGGGGGCACAGATACGCAGTATTTT. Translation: CASSQLTLTGGTDTQYF.

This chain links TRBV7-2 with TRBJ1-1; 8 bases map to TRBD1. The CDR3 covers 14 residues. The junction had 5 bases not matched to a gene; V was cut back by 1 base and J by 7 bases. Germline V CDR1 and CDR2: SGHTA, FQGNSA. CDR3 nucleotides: TGTGCCAGCAGCTTAGGACGGGACAGGCTTGAAGCTTTCTTT. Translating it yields CASSLGRDRLEAFF.

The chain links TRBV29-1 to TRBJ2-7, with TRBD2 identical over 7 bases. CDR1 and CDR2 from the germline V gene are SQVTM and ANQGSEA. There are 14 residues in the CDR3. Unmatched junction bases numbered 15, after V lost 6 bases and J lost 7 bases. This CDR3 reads CSVASYLRGEEQYF. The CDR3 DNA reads TGCAGCGTCGCTAGTTACCTCCGGGGGGAAGAGCAGTACTTC.

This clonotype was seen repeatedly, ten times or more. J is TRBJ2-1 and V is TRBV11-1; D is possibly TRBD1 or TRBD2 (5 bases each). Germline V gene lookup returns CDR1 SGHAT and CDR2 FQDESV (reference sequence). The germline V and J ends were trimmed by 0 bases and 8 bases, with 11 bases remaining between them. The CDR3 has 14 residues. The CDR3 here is CASSLAGVSHEQFF. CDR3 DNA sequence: TGTGCCAGCAGCTTAGCGGGGGTGTCCCATGAGCAGTTCTTC.

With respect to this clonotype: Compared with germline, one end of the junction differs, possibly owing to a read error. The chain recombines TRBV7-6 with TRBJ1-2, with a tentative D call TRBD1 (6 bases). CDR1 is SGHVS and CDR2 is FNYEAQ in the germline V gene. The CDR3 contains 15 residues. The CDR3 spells CASGLSGQRGNGYTF. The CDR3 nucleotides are TGTGCCAGCGGCTTAAGCGGACAGAGGGGTAATGGCTACACCTTC.

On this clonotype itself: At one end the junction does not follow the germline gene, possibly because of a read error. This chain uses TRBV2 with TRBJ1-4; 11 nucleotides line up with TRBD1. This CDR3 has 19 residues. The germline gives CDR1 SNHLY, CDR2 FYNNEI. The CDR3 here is CASSGFRTGGTATNEELFF. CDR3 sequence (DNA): TGTGCCAGCAGTGGATTTCGGACAGGGGGCACGGCAACTAATGAAGAACTGTTTTTT.

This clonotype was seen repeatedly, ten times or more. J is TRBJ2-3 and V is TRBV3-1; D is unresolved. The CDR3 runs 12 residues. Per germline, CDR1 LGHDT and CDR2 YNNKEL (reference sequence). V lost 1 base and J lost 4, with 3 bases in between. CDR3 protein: CASSQGSDTQYF. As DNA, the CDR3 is TGTGCCAGCAGCCAAGGGTCAGATACGCAGTATTTT.

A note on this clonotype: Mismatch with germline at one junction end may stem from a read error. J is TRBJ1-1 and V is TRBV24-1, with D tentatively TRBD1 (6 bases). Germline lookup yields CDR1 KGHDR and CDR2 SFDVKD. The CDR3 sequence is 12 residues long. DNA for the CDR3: TGTGCCACCAGTGATGGGGACACTGGAGCTTTCTTT. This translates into CATSDGDTGAFF.

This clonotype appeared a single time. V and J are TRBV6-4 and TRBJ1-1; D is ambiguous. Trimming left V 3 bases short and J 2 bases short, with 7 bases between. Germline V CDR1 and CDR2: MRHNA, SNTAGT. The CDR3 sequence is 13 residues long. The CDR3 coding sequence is TGTGCCAGCAGTGAGAGGGCTAACACTGAAGCTTTCTTT. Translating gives CASSERANTEAFF.

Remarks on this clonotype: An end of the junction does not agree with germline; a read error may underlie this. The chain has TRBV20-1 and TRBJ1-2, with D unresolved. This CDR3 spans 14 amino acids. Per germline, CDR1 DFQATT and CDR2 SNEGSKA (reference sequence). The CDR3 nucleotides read TGCAGTGCCAGATTAGGGAACAGTTTATATGGTTACACCTTC. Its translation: CSARLGNSLYGYTF.

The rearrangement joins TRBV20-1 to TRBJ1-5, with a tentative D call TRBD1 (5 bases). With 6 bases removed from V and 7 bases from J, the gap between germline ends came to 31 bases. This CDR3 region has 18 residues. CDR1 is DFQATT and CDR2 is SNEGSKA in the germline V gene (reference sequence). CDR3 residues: CSALPPGLASTDTQPQHF. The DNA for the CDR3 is TGCAGTGCCCTTCCCCCGGGACTAGCTAGCACAGATACGCAGCCCCAGCATTTT.

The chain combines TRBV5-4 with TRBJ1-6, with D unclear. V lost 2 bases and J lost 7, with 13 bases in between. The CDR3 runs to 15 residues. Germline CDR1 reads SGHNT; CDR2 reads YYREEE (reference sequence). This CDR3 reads CASSFREAQNSPLHF. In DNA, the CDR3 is TGTGCCAGCAGCTTTAGGGAAGCTCAGAATTCACCCCTCCACTTT.